This T cell receptor beta chain was retrieved from a study of chemoradiotherapy in HPV16-positive cancers. TCRdb keeps only in-frame clones here, not all; method: immunoSEQ multiplex PCR. This sample has about 22,000 clones, with roughly 92% found just once. The V end lost 10 bases, the J end lost 4 bases, and 20 bases lay between the germline ends. This CDR3 comprises 15 residues. Germline CDR1 and CDR2: WSHSY and SAAADI. Notes on the study in general: Candidate HPV-specific clones and E7-related TCR motifs grew in tumor during treatment.

A remark on this clone: Its antigen is undetermined.

Specimen: blood, collected from a patient who underwent chemoradiotherapy. The source of this sequence is a human donor with HPV-associated anogenital cancer. V gene TRBV10-2 combines with J gene TRBJ2-1, with D possibly TRBD2 on 5 matching bases. Here the CDR3 reads CATWSVLAQYNEQFF. Here the CDR3 DNA reads TGCGCCACCTGGTCGGTGCTAGCTCAGTACAATGAGCAGTTCTTC.